The 22 T cell receptor beta chains below all came from one sample that was sequenced in a study of shared clonotypes between healthy human individuals. Clones were sequenced by immunoSEQ multiplex PCR, and TCRdb holds only the in-frame ones, with some missing. Of some 1 million clones in the sample, 60% to 80% were seen once. Sequencing input: memory CD4+ T cells sorted from blood. Regarding subset: CD45RA-negative fraction. Every receptor here comes from a man aged 18 to 35 in good health.

The V gene is TRBV18, the J gene TRBJ2-2; perhaps TRBD1 as D (6 bases). Trimming took off 2 bases at V and 0 bases at J, with 7 bases between the two ends. The CDR3 loop spans 15 amino acids. In germline, CDR1 is KGHSH, CDR2 LQKENI. CDR3 in amino acids: CASSPAGANTGELFF. The CDR3 DNA is TGTGCCAGCTCACCAGCAGGGGCGAACACCGGGGAGCTGTTTTTT.

V gene TRBV11-2 combines with J gene TRBJ1-2; D is perhaps TRBD1 (5 bases). This CDR3 is built from 15 residues. Germline V gene lookup returns CDR1 SGHAT and CDR2 FQNNGV. Trimming took off 6 bases at V and 4 bases at J, with 18 bases between the two ends. The CDR3 DNA is TGTGCCAGCAGTCTTACGAGAGGAGGGGTCTATGGCTACACCTTC. It encodes CASSLTRGGVYGYTF.

This clone has more than one count but fewer than ten. This chain uses TRBV6-1 with TRBJ1-2, with D unresolved. The V end was cut by 2 bases, the J end by 10 bases, with 11 bases between. CDR1 is MNHNS and CDR2 is SASEGT in the germline V gene. The length of the CDR3 is 12 residues. This CDR3 is CASSEIASNYTF. The CDR3 bases are TGTGCCAGCAGTGAAATCGCCAGTAACTACACCTTC.

This clone was counted between two and nine times. The chain combines TRBV19 with TRBJ2-2, with no clear D. This CDR3 is 12 amino acids long. V was cut by 6 bases and J by 8 bases, with 10 bases left in between. Germline-derived CDR1 and CDR2 are LNHDA and SQIVND (reference sequence). The CDR3 protein is CASSTMGGELFF. As DNA, the CDR3 is TGTGCCAGTAGCACGATGGGGGGGGAGCTGTTTTTT.

This clone was detected only a few times. J is TRBJ1-6 and V is TRBV9, with D unclear. The CDR3 length is 17 residues. Germline values: CDR1 SGDLS, CDR2 YYNGEE. V lost 3 bases and J lost 3, with 16 bases in between. The chain's CDR3 is CASSAKGEGFYNSPLHF. The DNA for the CDR3 is TGTGCCAGCAGCGCCAAAGGAGAAGGGTTCTATAATTCACCCCTCCACTTT.

This sequence joins TRBV5-4 and TRBJ2-2; TRBD1 matches at 10 bases. V lost 0 bases, J lost 5 bases, and 4 bases stayed unmatched. The germline V gene has CDR1 SGHNT and CDR2 YYREEE (reference sequence). This CDR3 spans 16 amino acids. The CDR3 here is CASSLGGQGSTGELFF. The CDR3 region has the DNA TGTGCCAGCAGCTTGGGGGGACAGGGGAGTACCGGGGAGCTGTTTTTT.

The chain joins TRBV19 to TRBJ2-3; no firm D call. The CDR3 runs 13 residues. The germline gives CDR1 LNHDA, CDR2 SQIVND (reference sequence). V lost 3 bases to trimming and J lost 2 bases, with 6 bases between them. The chain's CDR3 is CASSISHTDTQYF. CDR3 DNA sequence: TGTGCCAGTAGTATCTCCCACACAGATACGCAGTATTTT.

The J gene is TRBJ2-2, the V gene TRBV10-3; D may correspond to TRBD1 or TRBD2 (6 bases each). Trimming left V 7 bases short and J 6 bases short, with 9 bases between. The CDR3 contains 12 residues. Germline V gives CDR1 ENHRY, CDR2 SYGVKD. The CDR3 coding sequence is TGTGCCATCAAGAGGGGGGCCGGGGAGCTGTTTTTT. Translated: CAIKRGAGELFF.

This clone was seen ten or more times. The J gene is TRBJ2-7, the V gene TRBV7-9; a weak D match, TRBD1 (5 bases). V lost 0 bases and J 6 bases, leaving 9 bases between the germline ends. The CDR3 is 13 residues long. Germline V CDR1 and CDR2: SEHNR, FQNEAQ (reference sequence). CDR3 sequence (DNA): TGTGCCAGCAGCTTAGCAGCAGGGCGCGAGCAGTACTTC. Its protein product is CASSLAAGREQYF.

This clone was seen many times. The same CDR3 can be traced to other DNA sequences in this sample. The chain carries TRBV5-4 and TRBJ2-5; D is undetermined. The CDR3 contains 13 residues. Germline CDR1 reads SGHNT; CDR2 reads YYREEE (reference sequence). With 0 bases removed from V and 2 bases from J, the gap between germline ends came to 5 bases. CDR3 in DNA: TGTGCCAGCAGCTTGGACAGACAAGAGACCCAGTACTTC. Its translation: CASSLDRQETQYF.

This rearrangement joins TRBV30 to TRBJ1-1; unclear D gene. This CDR3 contains 13 residues. V shed 2 bases and J shed 2 bases, with 9 bases lying between them. CDR1 and CDR2 (germline): GTSNPN, SVGIG (reference sequence). DNA for the CDR3: TGTGCCTGGAGTCGTACATCAAACACTGAAGCTTTCTTT. It codes for CAWSRTSNTEAFF.

The chain links TRBV9 to TRBJ1-3, with D perhaps matching TRBD1 (5 bases). Trimming pared 3 bases from V and 3 bases from J, leaving 16 bases between. Per germline, CDR1 SGDLS and CDR2 YYNGEE. The CDR3 has 16 amino acids. CDR3 sequence reads: CASSAAPGQNGNTIYF. The CDR3 nucleotides read TGTGCCAGCAGCGCCGCCCCAGGACAAAATGGAAACACCATATATTTT.

The rearrangement links TRBV10-2 to TRBJ1-5; no definite D call. Germline V gene sequence: CDR1 WSHSY, CDR2 SAAADI. The V end lost 0 bases, the J end lost 6 bases, and 9 bases lay between the germline ends. This CDR3 is 14 amino acids long. The CDR3 sequence is CASSESNSLQPQHF. The DNA for the CDR3 is TGCGCCAGCAGTGAGTCGAACTCCCTTCAGCCCCAGCATTTT.

The chain combines TRBV14 with TRBJ1-6; D is perhaps TRBD1 (6 bases). Germline CDR1 SGHDN, CDR2 FVKESK. The V and J ends lost 5 bases and 9 bases respectively, with 14 bases between them. This CDR3 has 14 residues. The CDR3 loop reads CASSSGVIGSPLHF. CDR3 in DNA: TGTGCCAGCAGCTCAGGGGTTATCGGTTCACCCCTCCACTTT.

This clone was found a few times. V and J are TRBV27 and TRBJ2-2, with 7 bases identical to TRBD2. The CDR3 contains 15 residues. Germline CDR1 and CDR2: MNHEY and SMNVEV (reference sequence). V dropped 2 bases and J dropped 7; count of bases not matched to a gene: 7. The CDR3 here is CASSLLAEVNGELFF. The CDR3, as DNA: TGTGCCAGCAGTTTACTAGCGGAGGTGAACGGGGAGCTGTTTTTT.

The chain has TRBV7-8 and TRBJ2-7; the D gene is possibly TRBD1 (6 bases). Germline V CDR1 and CDR2: SGHVS, FQNEAQ. With 2 bases removed from V and 4 bases from J, the gap between germline ends came to 15 bases. This CDR3 contains 15 residues. The CDR3 loop is CASSLRFSGEYEQYF. The CDR3 DNA reads TGTGCCAGCAGCTTACGTTTCTCAGGGGAATACGAGCAGTACTTC.

This rearrangement joins TRBV5-1 to TRBJ2-5; 8 positions match TRBD2. The length of the CDR3 is 15 residues. Per the germline V gene, CDR1 is SGHRS and CDR2 is YFSETQ. Unmatched junction bases numbered 8, after V lost 6 bases and J lost 1 base. The CDR3 sequence: CASTLSAGVQETQYF. The CDR3 nucleotides read TGCGCCAGCACCTTATCAGCGGGGGTCCAAGAGACCCAGTACTTC.

In its sample, this clone was seen once. The chain uses TRBV20-1 and TRBJ2-1; D is uncertain. The CDR3 sequence is 11 residues long. Germline V gene data show CDR1 as DFQATT and CDR2 as SNEGSKA (reference sequence). V was cut by 8 bases and J by 4 bases, with 9 bases left in between. CDR3 DNA: TGCAGTACTGACTCGTACAATGAGCAGTTCTTC. Translating gives CSTDSYNEQFF.

The CDR3 loop is CASSDTGVKGYEQYF. In nucleotides, the CDR3 is TGTGCCAGCAGCGACACAGGGGTGAAGGGCTACGAGCAGTACTTC. The chain employs TRBV7-2 and TRBJ2-7; 7 nucleotides line up with TRBD1. The CDR3 is made up of 15 amino acids. The V and J ends lost 5 bases and 3 bases, in that order; junction bases with no gene match: 10. From germline, CDR1 is SGHTA and CDR2 FQGNSA. Looking up the rest from reference TRBV7-2 and TRBJ2-7 gives the full variable domain: GAGVSQSPSNKVTEKGKDVELRCDPISGHTALYWYRQSLGQGLEFLIYFQGNSAPDKSGLPSDRFSAERTGGSVSTLTIQRTQQEDSAVYLCASSDTGVKGYEQYFGPGTRLTVT.

The V gene is TRBV5-6, the J gene TRBJ2-7, with 11 bases identical to TRBD1. This CDR3 spans 14 amino acids. V lost 4 bases to trimming and J lost 2 bases; unmatched junction nucleotides: 2. Germline V CDR1 and CDR2: SGHDT, YYEEEE. The CDR3 DNA is TGTGCCAGCAGCCGGGACAGGGGGGCCTACGAGCAGTACTTC. Its protein is CASSRDRGAYEQYF.

The rearrangement joins TRBV30 to TRBJ2-7; 7 bases are a match to TRBD1. J gave up 5 bases and V 3 bases, and 4 bases lay outside the gene matches. The germline gives CDR1 GTSNPN, CDR2 SVGIG (reference sequence). The CDR3 runs to 12 residues. The CDR3 nucleotides are TGTGCCTGGAGCACGACAGGGAACGAGCAGTACTTC. Translation: CAWSTTGNEQYF.

The chain carries TRBV19 and TRBJ1-2; tentative D call: TRBD1 (6 bases). Trimming stripped 4 bases from V and 2 bases from J, with 17 bases between. Germline assignment: CDR1 LNHDA and CDR2 SQIVND (reference sequence). The CDR3 spans 16 residues. The CDR3 nucleotides are TGTGCCAGTAGTAAATCTGACTTTCAGGGGAACTATGGCTACACCTTC. It yields the protein CASSKSDFQGNYGYTF.